These T cell receptor beta chains were read from a single sample in a study of blood T cell repertoires in COVID-19. The method was immunoSEQ multiplex PCR; TCRdb's version includes in-frame clones alone and lacks a portion of them. The repertoire holds 220,000 or so clones, with approximately 84% as singletons. Sample: peripheral blood. The receptors were gathered from a woman aged 80 or over with acute or convalescent COVID-19. The CDR3 runs from the conserved cysteine through the conserved F or W. A D gene is named only where the DNA matches it firmly.

D | J | V | CDR3 | DNA
NA | TRBJ2-7 | TRBV9 | CASSVSVRSREQYF | TGTGCCAGCAGCGTCTCCGTTCGGAGTCGCGAGCAGTACTTC
NA | TRBJ1-2 | TRBV7-9 | CASSSSDRLRYGYTF | TGTGCCAGCAGCTCTTCGGACAGACTTCGTTATGGCTACACCTTC
NA | TRBJ2-7 | TRBV27 | CASSLLGQRSYEQYF | TGTGCCAGCAGTTTACTTGGACAGCGCTCCTACGAGCAGTACTTC
TRBD1 | TRBJ2-7 | TRBV11-2 | CASSLLRTGNREQYF | TGTGCCAGCAGCTTGTTGCGGACAGGGAATCGGGAGCAGTACTTC
TRBD1 | TRBJ1-1 | TRBV6-2/TRBV6-3 | CASSGQGKTEAFF | TGTGCCAGCAGTGGACAGGGTAAGACTGAAGCTTTCTTT
TRBD2 | TRBJ2-1 | TRBV7-2 | CASSLSGGGNSGQFF | TGTGCCAGCAGCTTATCCGGCGGGGGGAATAGCGGGCAGTTCTTC
NA | TRBJ2-2 | TRBV6-6 | CASRTEGLTGELFF | TGTGCCAGCAGGACCGAGGGACTTACCGGGGAGCTGTTTTTT
TRBD2 | TRBJ2-5 | TRBV7-2 | CASSFGGGGSETQYF | TGTGCCAGCAGCTTTGGCGGGGGGGGTTCAGAGACCCAGTACTTC
TRBD2 | TRBJ2-1 | TRBV6-5 | CASSRGGAYNEQFF | TGTGCCAGCAGTCGCGGGGGGGCCTACAATGAGCAGTTCTTC
NA | TRBJ2-7 | TRBV20-1 | CSVAGSYEQYF | TGCAGTGTTGCGGGGTCCTACGAGCAGTACTTC
NA | TRBJ1-5 | TRBV14 | CASSGQHNQPQHF | TGTGCCAGTTCCGGACAGCACAATCAGCCCCAGCATTTT
NA | TRBJ2-1 | TRBV11-3 | CASSLEGSSGVSSYNEQFF | TGTGCCAGCAGCTTAGAGGGCAGTAGCGGAGTGAGCTCCTACAATGAGCAGTTCTTC
TRBD2 | TRBJ2-1 | TRBV7-3 | CASRGSGGDNEQFF | TGTGCCAGCAGGGGTAGCGGGGGAGACAATGAGCAGTTCTTC